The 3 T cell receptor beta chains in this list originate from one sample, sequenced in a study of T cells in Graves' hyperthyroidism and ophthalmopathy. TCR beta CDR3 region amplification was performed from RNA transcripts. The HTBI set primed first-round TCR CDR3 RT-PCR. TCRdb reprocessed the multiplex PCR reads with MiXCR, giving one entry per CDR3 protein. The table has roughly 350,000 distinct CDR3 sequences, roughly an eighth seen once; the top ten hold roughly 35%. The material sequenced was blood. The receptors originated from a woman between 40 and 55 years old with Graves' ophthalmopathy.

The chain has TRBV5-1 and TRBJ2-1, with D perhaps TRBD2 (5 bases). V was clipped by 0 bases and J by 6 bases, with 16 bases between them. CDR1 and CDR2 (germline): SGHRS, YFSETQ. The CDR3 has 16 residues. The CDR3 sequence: CASSLVSGLPSNEQFF. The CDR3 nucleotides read TGCGCCAGCAGCTTGGTTTCAGGACTCCCATCCAATGAGCAGTTCTTC.

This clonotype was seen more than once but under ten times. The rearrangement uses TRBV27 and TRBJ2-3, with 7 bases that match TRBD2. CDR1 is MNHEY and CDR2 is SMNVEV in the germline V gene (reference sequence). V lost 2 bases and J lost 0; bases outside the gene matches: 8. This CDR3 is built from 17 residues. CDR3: CASSLTTSGTSTDTQYF. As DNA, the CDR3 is TGTGCCAGCAGTTTAACGACCAGCGGGACTAGCACAGATACGCAGTATTTT.

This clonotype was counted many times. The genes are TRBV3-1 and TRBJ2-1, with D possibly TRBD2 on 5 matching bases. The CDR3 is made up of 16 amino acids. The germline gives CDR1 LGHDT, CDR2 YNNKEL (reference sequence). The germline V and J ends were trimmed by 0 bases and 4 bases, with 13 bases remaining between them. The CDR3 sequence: CASSQDWSSTYNEQFF. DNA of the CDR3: TGTGCCAGCAGCCAAGATTGGTCTAGCACTTACAATGAGCAGTTCTTC.